These 32 T cell receptor beta chains originate from one sample sequenced in a study of spatial heterogeneity in lung cancer. Study conclusions and caveats: Tumors with more nonsynonymous mutations had more expanded intratumoral alpha and beta TCRs.

TCRdb reprocessed the 5' RACE reads with MiXCR, giving one entry per CDR3 protein. The table records about 8,100 distinct CDR3 sequences, around 12% of them present only once. Time point noted: sample taken at primary tumor resection. The antigens of these receptors remain unknown. Sequenced here: lung tumor tissue, sampled at surgery. Source of these receptors: a male donor with early-stage non-small cell lung cancer.

Only a few counts were recorded for this clonotype. This beta chain is a stray sequence in a library constructed for alpha chains; its clone size is not meaningful. This sequence joins TRBV11-1 and TRBJ2-1; maybe TRBD2 (6 bases). Trimming cost V 7 bases and J 0 bases, with 13 bases left between them. In germline, CDR1 is SGHAT, CDR2 FQDESV (reference sequence). The CDR3 is 15 amino acids. CDR3 region: CASNGGARSYNEQFF. In DNA, the CDR3 is TGTGCCAGCAATGGCGGGGCCCGCTCCTACAATGAGCAGTTCTTC.

This clonotype was counted at least ten times. This beta chain is off target for a library built for alpha chains, so its abundance means little. V is TRBV29-1 and J is TRBJ1-1; TRBD1 aligns across 8 bases. The CDR3 is made up of 17 amino acids. V lost 5 bases and J lost 0; bases outside the gene matches: 14. CDR1 is SQVTM and CDR2 is ANQGSEA in the germline V gene. CDR3 sequence: CSVLPLRGQVVNTEAFF. DNA for the CDR3: TGCAGCGTTCTCCCACTCAGGGGGCAAGTCGTGAACACTGAAGCTTTCTTT. The complete variable domain, with remaining parts taken from reference TRBV29-1 and TRBJ1-1, reads SAVISQKPSRDICQRGTSLTIQCQVDSQVTMMFWYRQQPGQSLTLIATANQGSEATYESGFVIDKFPISRPNLTFSTLTVSNMSPEDSSIYLCSVLPLRGQVVNTEAFFGQGTRLTVV.

The table lists this clonotype with many counts. A single base separates this from a much larger clone, so it may be a read error. This beta chain is an unintended read in a library built for alpha chains; its size means little. This chain links TRBV3-1 with TRBJ2-7; D may be TRBD2 (6 bases). Trimming took 4 bases from V and 5 from J, leaving 15 bases between them. Germline V lookup: CDR1 LGHDT, CDR2 YNNKEL (reference sequence). The CDR3 loop spans 14 amino acids. Written as DNA, the CDR3 is TGTGCCAGCAGCCCGTCATCGGGAGCCCACGAGCAGTACTTC. Amino acid sequence: CASSPSSGAHEQYF.

This clonotype is medium-sized in the sample. Being off target in a library aimed at alpha chains, this beta chain has a size of little meaning. This chain uses TRBV27 with TRBJ2-3; TRBD2 agrees at 12 bases. J gave up 7 bases and V 6 bases, and 5 bases lay outside the gene matches. The CDR3 is made up of 14 amino acids. The V gene's germline CDR1 is MNHEY and CDR2 SMNVEV (reference sequence). The CDR3 is CASRWTSGTNTQYF. The CDR3, as DNA: TGTGCCAGCAGGTGGACTAGCGGGACTAATACGCAGTATTTT.

About this clonotype: Within a library made for alpha chains, this beta chain is off target, and its count is uninformative. The chain links TRBV11-3 to TRBJ2-7; maybe TRBD2 (6 bases). The CDR3 is 15 residues long. Trimming took off 4 bases at V and 0 bases at J, with 13 bases between the two ends. Germline V gene data show CDR1 as SGHNT and CDR2 as YENEEA. The CDR3 coding sequence is TGTGCCAGCAGCTCCCGGGACTGGGGCTCCTACGAGCAGTACTTC. Its translation: CASSSRDWGSYEQYF.

This clonotype was seen more than once but under ten times. A library made for alpha chains picked up this beta chain off target, so its size means little. The chain couples TRBV25-1 to TRBJ1-1, with unresolved D. This CDR3 comprises 14 residues. V was trimmed by 6 bases and J by 9 bases, leaving 20 bases between them. Germline V gene data show CDR1 as MGHDK and CDR2 as SYGVNS. CDR3 sequence: CASRPGGSAFKAFF. In nucleotides, the CDR3 is TGTGCCAGCAGGCCTGGCGGGTCAGCATTCAAAGCTTTCTTT.

This clonotype was seen repeatedly, ten times or more. Little can be read into the size of this beta chain, an off-target read in a library designed for alpha chains. This rearrangement joins TRBV20-1 to TRBJ2-5, with TRBD2 as a possible D gene (5 bases). This CDR3 comprises 14 residues. V was clipped by 4 bases and J by 5 bases, with 17 bases between them. Germline CDR1 DFQATT, CDR2 SNEGSKA (reference sequence). CDR3 nucleotide sequence: TGCAGTGCTATATTTTGGGGAGACGACGAGACCCAGTACTTC. Its protein is CSAIFWGDDETQYF.

As to this clonotype: This beta chain came through as a stray read in a library set up for alpha chains, and its size says little. The rearrangement joins TRBV7-2 to TRBJ1-1; D is ambiguous. Trimming left V 0 bases short and J 0 bases short, with 5 bases between. The CDR3 covers 14 residues. The germline V gene encodes CDR1 SGHTA and CDR2 FQGNSA. As DNA, the CDR3 is TGTGCCAGCAGCTTAGCCAGTCTGAACACTGAAGCTTTCTTT. This codes for CASSLASLNTEAFF.

A note on this clonotype: The library was prepared for alpha chains; this beta chain is a stray read, so its frequency means little. The rearrangement links TRBV30 to TRBJ1-1; D is undetermined. V lost 5 bases and J lost 0, with 7 bases in between. Looked up from germline, CDR1 is GTSNPN and CDR2 is SVGIG (reference sequence). The CDR3 runs to 12 residues. This CDR3 reads CAWSRMNTEAFF. The CDR3 DNA is TGTGCCTGGTCTCGGATGAACACTGAAGCTTTCTTT.

By share of the sample, this clonotype is medium-sized. Within a library made for alpha chains, this beta chain is off target, and its count is uninformative. The J gene is TRBJ2-3, the V gene TRBV7-3; 11 bases are shared with TRBD2. Germline values: CDR1 SGHTA, CDR2 FQGTGA. V shed 6 bases and J 5 bases; nucleotides not matched to a gene: 13. The CDR3 covers 17 residues. CDR3 amino acids: CASRLVGLAGGRDTQYF. CDR3 sequence (DNA): TGTGCCAGCAGACTAGTGGGGTTAGCGGGAGGGAGAGATACGCAGTATTTT.

Worth noting for this clonotype: Being off target in a library aimed at alpha chains, this beta chain has a size of little meaning. The chain joins TRBV28 to TRBJ1-5; unclear D gene. This CDR3 contains 16 residues. Germline V CDR1 and CDR2: MDHEN, SYDVKM. Trimming removed 7 bases at V and 0 bases at J, with 16 bases between. Here the CDR3 reads CASTRPGFNSNQPQHF. CDR3 in DNA: TGTGCCAGCACCCGCCCCGGGTTTAATAGCAATCAGCCCCAGCATTTT.

This clonotype was recorded many times. Within a library made for alpha chains, this beta chain is off target, and its count is uninformative. The chain combines TRBV12-3 or TRBV12-4 with TRBJ1-5; D may be TRBD1 (6 bases). The V end lost 3 bases, the J end lost 3 bases, and 15 bases lay between the germline ends. This CDR3 is built from 16 residues. The CDR3 loop is CASSFSAGAINQPQHF. The CDR3 DNA follows: TGTGCCAGCAGTTTCTCCGCAGGGGCCATCAATCAGCCCCAGCATTTT.

Details on this clonotype: A library prepared for alpha chains yielded this beta chain as an off-target read; its size is of little meaning. The rearrangement joins TRBV28 to TRBJ2-2, with 8 bases matching TRBD2. Per the germline V gene, CDR1 is MDHEN and CDR2 is SYDVKM. With V trimmed by 6 bases and J by 7 bases, 7 bases remained unmatched. The CDR3 length is 14 residues. The DNA of the CDR3 is TGTGCCAGCAGGAGTACTAGCGGTGGCGGGGAGCTGTTTTTT. It specifies CASRSTSGGGELFF.

Sample share makes this clonotype medium-sized. Because this beta chain is a stray read in a library intended to capture alpha chains, its abundance should not be given much weight. This sequence joins TRBV5-1 and TRBJ1-5; 10 bases match TRBD1. The CDR3 is 14 amino acids. The V gene end was trimmed by 4 bases and the J gene end by 5 bases; junction bases not matched to a gene: 3. Germline CDR1 and CDR2: SGHRS and YFSETQ. The CDR3 here is CASSPGTGDQPQHF. The CDR3 coding sequence is TGCGCCAGCAGCCCCGGGACAGGGGATCAGCCCCAGCATTTT.

Regarding this clonotype: This beta chain turned up in a library designed for alpha chains; as an off-target read, its abundance says little. The J gene is TRBJ2-5, the V gene TRBV20-1; 9 bases match TRBD2. Germline lookup yields CDR1 DFQATT and CDR2 SNEGSKA (reference sequence). The CDR3 spans 15 residues. With V trimmed by 1 base and J by 2 bases, 5 bases remained unmatched. CDR3 nucleotide sequence: TGCAGTGCTAGAGTAGCGGGAGTTGGTCAAGAGACCCAGTACTTC. It translates to CSARVAGVGQETQYF.

There are a few counts of this clonotype. A library prepared for alpha chains yielded this beta chain as an off-target read; its size is of little meaning. The chain uses TRBV20-1 and TRBJ2-1, with D maybe TRBD1 (7 bases). This CDR3 has 15 amino acids. Germline loops: CDR1 DFQATT, CDR2 SNEGSKA (reference sequence). V lost 5 bases and J 6 bases, leaving 20 bases between the germline ends. CDR3 coding DNA: TGCAGTGCTCACCTGGAGGGGGCAAACACCAATGAGCAGTTCTTC. Translation: CSAHLEGANTNEQFF.

This clonotype qualifies as medium-sized. The library was designed around alpha chains, so this beta chain is a stray read whose abundance carries little weight. This rearrangement joins TRBV20-1 to TRBJ2-5, with D hard to call. CDR3 length: 13 residues. Germline CDR1 is DFQATT and CDR2 is SNEGSKA (reference sequence). V was pared by 6 bases and J by 2 bases, with 13 bases between. The DNA for the CDR3 is TGCAGTGCCAACCGCCAGGTTCAAGAGACCCAGTACTTC. This translates into CSANRQVQETQYF.

This clonotype has a handful of counts. This beta chain came through as a stray read in a library set up for alpha chains, and its size says little. The chain combines TRBV20-1 with TRBJ1-4, with 9 bases identical to TRBD1. Germline loops: CDR1 DFQATT, CDR2 SNEGSKA (reference sequence). V was pared by 0 bases and J by 8 bases, with 7 bases of the junction left unmatched. The CDR3 is 15 residues long. The CDR3 region is CSARENRGLGEKLFF. The CDR3 DNA sequence: TGCAGTGCTAGAGAGAACAGGGGGCTAGGGGAAAAACTGTTTTTT.

This clonotype came up many times. The library was prepared for alpha chains; this beta chain is a stray read, so its frequency means little. V is TRBV13 and J is TRBJ2-2; possibly TRBD2 for D (5 bases). Between the trimmed V and J ends, which lost 5 bases and 5 bases, there was a span of 12 bases. The CDR3 has 14 residues. Germline CDR1 is PRHDT and CDR2 is FYEKMQ (reference sequence). This CDR3 reads CASSTLTTTGELFF. CDR3 nucleotide sequence: TGTGCCAGCAGCACCCTGACTACTACCGGGGAGCTGTTTTTT.

This clonotype appeared many times. This beta chain appears as a stray read in a library generated for alpha chains; its size is not informative. The chain links TRBV6-1 to TRBJ1-5, with TRBD1 matching 12 bases. In germline, CDR1 is MNHNS, CDR2 SASEGT. The CDR3 contains 14 residues. Trimming took 8 bases from V and 5 from J; bases not matched to a gene: 4. The CDR3 sequence is CASSGQGADQPQHF. CDR3 coding DNA: TGTGCCAGCTCGGGACAGGGGGCTGATCAGCCCCAGCATTTT.

By its share, this clonotype is medium-sized. Within a library made for alpha chains, this beta chain is off target, and its count is uninformative. The chain has TRBV6-1 and TRBJ2-3, with D maybe TRBD1 (6 bases). This CDR3 is built from 15 residues. CDR1 and CDR2 (germline): MNHNS, SASEGT. Between the trimmed V and J ends, which lost 6 bases and 0 bases, there was a span of 13 bases. CDR3 residues: CASRDRGLSTDTQYF. The CDR3 DNA reads TGTGCCAGCAGGGATAGGGGGTTGAGCACAGATACGCAGTATTTT.

As regards this clonotype: Because the library targeted alpha chains, this beta chain is an off-target read whose size means little. The J gene is TRBJ2-7, the V gene TRBV29-1, with 7 bases matching TRBD2. This CDR3 contains 12 residues. The V gene end was trimmed by 6 bases and the J gene end by 0 bases; junction bases not matched to a gene: 2. Germline V gene lookup returns CDR1 SQVTM and CDR2 ANQGSEA. The CDR3 nucleotides are TGCAGCGTCGGGGGGAGCTCCTACGAGCAGTACTTC. This codes for CSVGGSSYEQYF.

This clonotype showed up many times. A library prepared for alpha chains yielded this beta chain as an off-target read; its size is of little meaning. V is TRBV6-1 and J is TRBJ2-2; TRBD2 agrees at 7 bases. Germline lookup yields CDR1 MNHNS and CDR2 SASEGT. Unmatched junction bases numbered 10, after V lost 7 bases and J lost 2 bases. The CDR3 runs 16 residues. CDR3 residues: CASKLMSGANTGELFF. The CDR3 DNA sequence: TGTGCCAGCAAGCTTATGAGCGGGGCCAACACCGGGGAGCTGTTTTTT.

There are many counts of this clonotype. Because the library targeted alpha chains, this beta chain is an off-target read whose size means little. This sequence joins TRBV30 and TRBJ2-1, with D perhaps TRBD1 (6 bases). CDR1 is GTSNPN and CDR2 is SVGIG in the germline V gene (reference sequence). CDR3 size: 15 residues. Trimming pared 3 bases from V and 0 bases from J, leaving 12 bases between. CDR3 sequence: CAWRKRDISYNEQFF. The CDR3 DNA follows: TGTGCCTGGAGAAAACGGGACATCTCCTACAATGAGCAGTTCTTC.

This clonotype occurred a few times. This beta chain is an off-target read within a library intended for alpha chains, so its frequency means little. This chain links TRBV2 with TRBJ2-2; TRBD1 might be the D (6 bases). Germline-derived CDR1 and CDR2 are SNHLY and FYNNEI. The CDR3 runs to 14 residues. The V gene lost 6 bases and the J gene lost 0 bases, with 8 bases spanning the gap. In nucleotides, the CDR3 is TGTGCCAGCAGGGACAGTGCGAACACCGGGGAGCTGTTTTTT. Translation: CASRDSANTGELFF.

This clonotype was recorded at least ten times. This beta chain came through as a stray read in a library set up for alpha chains, and its size says little. V usage is TRBV6-2 or TRBV6-3 and J usage is TRBJ1-2, with a tentative D call TRBD1 (6 bases). V was cut by 8 bases and J by 8 bases, with 15 bases left in between. Germline V gives CDR1 MNHEY, CDR2 SVGEGT. The CDR3 runs to 12 residues. CDR3 DNA: TGTGCCAGCCGAACACAGGGATGGGGCTACACCTTC. Translating it yields CASRTQGWGYTF.

With regard to this clonotype: Because the library targeted alpha chains, this beta chain is an off-target read whose size means little. The rearrangement links TRBV28 to TRBJ2-7; perhaps TRBD1 as D (5 bases). The CDR3 spans 15 residues. Trimming shortened V by 4 bases and J by 3 bases, and 16 bases separated the two germline ends. Germline V gene data show CDR1 as MDHEN and CDR2 as SYDVKM. The CDR3 coding sequence is TGTGCCAGCAGTTCCCCATCACAGGTGATCTACGAGCAGTACTTC. Protein: CASSSPSQVIYEQYF.

By sample fraction, this clonotype is medium-sized. Found in a library prepared for alpha chains, this beta chain is an off-target read, and its abundance has little meaning. CDR3 loop: CSASTPEGRTQYF. In nucleotides, the CDR3 is TGCAGTGCCTCGACACCAGAAGGGAGGACCCAGTACTTC. The rearrangement joins TRBV20-1 to TRBJ2-5, with D maybe TRBD2 (5 bases). CDR3 length equals 13 residues. CDR1 and CDR2 from the germline V gene are DFQATT and SNEGSKA (reference sequence). V was shortened by 6 bases and J by 7 bases, with 18 bases between the two germline ends.

Ten or more counts support this clonotype. The library was built for alpha chains, so this beta chain is an off-target read and its size means little. The rearrangement joins TRBV20-1 to TRBJ1-5; the D is unclear. Germline lookup yields CDR1 DFQATT and CDR2 SNEGSKA (reference sequence). V was cut by 3 bases and J by 5 bases, with 8 bases left in between. This CDR3 has 12 amino acids. CDR3 in amino acids: CSARDGDQPQHF. As DNA, the CDR3 is TGCAGTGCTAGGGACGGAGATCAGCCCCAGCATTTT.

This clonotype appeared many times. The junction does not match germline at one end; this may be a read error. This beta chain slipped into a library made for alpha chains as a stray read, so its size is not meaningful. The chain links TRBV5-1 to TRBJ1-1, with 8 positions matching TRBD1. The CDR3 extends over 16 amino acids. Germline-derived CDR1 and CDR2 are SGHRS and YFSETQ. The CDR3 spells CVSSRLPDRGATEAFF. For the CDR3, the DNA is TGCGTCAGCAGCCGTTTACCCGACAGGGGCGCCACTGAAGCTTTCTTT.

This clonotype has at least ten counts. Being off target in a library aimed at alpha chains, this beta chain has a size of little meaning. The rearrangement uses TRBV20-1 and TRBJ1-2; possible D gene TRBD1, 6 bases. The CDR3 length is 14 residues. Germline assignment: CDR1 DFQATT and CDR2 SNEGSKA (reference sequence). Trimming removed 4 bases at V and 1 base at J, with 13 bases between. CDR3 residues: CSATPTGRNYGYTF. For the CDR3, the DNA is TGCAGTGCTACCCCTACAGGGCGTAACTATGGCTACACCTTC.

Notes on this clonotype: The library was designed around alpha chains, so this beta chain is a stray read whose abundance carries little weight. The DNA for the CDR3 is TGTGCCAGCAGCCAAGAGACCAGTTTTTGGCACAATACAGAAACCAACGTCCTGACTTTC. Amino acids: CASSQETSFWHNTETNVLTF. The V call is TRBV3-1, the J call TRBJ2-6; D gene uncertain. V was trimmed by 0 bases and J by 8 bases, leaving 26 bases between them. The CDR3 sequence is 20 residues long. In germline, CDR1 is LGHDT, CDR2 YNNKEL (reference sequence).